Listed below are T cell receptor beta chains from one sample, sequenced in a study of regulatory dendritic cells for organ transplantation. The data were produced by immunoSEQ multiplex PCR, yet TCRdb's version contains in-frame clones alone and is incomplete. Of roughly 27,000 clones in the sample, 60% to 80% are singletons; the top ten hold roughly 2.4%. Sequencing was carried out using memory CD4+ T cells from blood. The receptors originated from a human donor in good health. Each CDR3 is given with its conserved first and last residue. Fields, in order: clone size, D gene, J gene, V gene, CDR3 DNA, CDR3 protein. D genes are given only for firm matches. Rows may omit the clone size; those that give it use once, few, many or a size class.

>.|TRBD2|TRBJ2-7|TRBV7-2
TGTGCCAGCAGCCAAGATCTAAGCGGGGGGACCGGCGAGCAGTACTTC
CASSQDLSGGTGEQYF
>.|.|TRBJ2-7|TRBV2
TGTGCCAGCAGCGGACCGATACCCCCCTACGAGCAGTACTTC
CASSGPIPPYEQYF
>.|TRBD1|TRBJ2-1|TRBV10-2
TGCGCCAGCAGGGGGCAGGGGGCATCTGATGAGCAGTTCTTC
CASRGQGASDEQFF
>few|.|TRBJ2-3|TRBV5-1
TGCGCCAGCAGGACTAACACAGATACGCAGTATTTT
CASRTNTDTQYF
>.|.|TRBJ2-1|TRBV27
TGTGCCAGCACTCCCGAAGAAGGTCGATCCTCAAGGAATGAGCAGTTCTTC
CASTPEEGRSSRNEQFF
>.|.|TRBJ2-3|TRBV15
TGTGCCACCAGCAGAGATGGCACCACAGATACGCAGTATTTT
CATSRDGTTDTQYF
>.|TRBD2|TRBJ2-2|TRBV7-2
TGTGCCAGCAGCTTAGGGGCTAGCGGTTACACCGGGGAGCTGTTTTTT
CASSLGASGYTGELFF
>.|.|TRBJ2-3|TRBV7-9
TGTGCCAGCAGCTTAACCAGGGACACAGATACGCAGTATTTT
CASSLTRDTDTQYF
>.|.|TRBJ1-6|TRBV14
TGTGCCAGCAGCCAACAGGGAAATAATTCACCCCTCCACTTT
CASSQQGNNSPLHF
>.|.|TRBJ2-5|TRBV19
TGTGCCAGTTCCGCGTCAGACCAAGAGACCCAGTACTTC
CASSASDQETQYF
>.|.|TRBJ2-3|TRBV4-2
TGTGCCAGCAGCCAAGAAGCGGCTAGCGGCACAGATACGCAGTATTTT
CASSQEAASGTDTQYF
>.|.|TRBJ2-5|TRBV7-3
TGTGCCAGCAGCTTAAGGTCCAAAGAGACCCAGTACTTC
CASSLRSKETQYF
>.|TRBD2|TRBJ2-1|TRBV29-1
TGCAGCGTTGAGGGACTAGGCAGATATGAGCAGTTCTTC
CSVEGLGRYEQFF
>.|.|TRBJ1-1|TRBV2
TGTGCCAGCACTGGCTGGACAGTAAACACTGAAGCTTTCTTT
CASTGWTVNTEAFF
>.|.|TRBJ2-7|TRBV7-2
TGTGCCAGCAGCACTCGACAGCGCCCCGAGCAGTACTTC
CASSTRQRPEQYF
>.|.|TRBJ2-5|TRBV7-3
TGTGCCAGCAGCTTAGCGCTTGGGGAGACCCAGTACTTC
CASSLALGETQYF
>.|.|TRBJ2-7|TRBV29-1
TGCAGCGTTCTGAATCCGGACAGCAACTACGAGCAGTACTTC
CSVLNPDSNYEQYF
>.|.|TRBJ2-1|TRBV5-4
TGTGCCAGCAGCTTAGGTCTAAACTCCTACAATGAGCAGTTCTTC
CASSLGLNSYNEQFF
>.|.|TRBJ1-3|TRBV13
TGTGCCAGCAGCGAGAGGACGGGAGGAAACACCATATATTTT
CASSERTGGNTIYF
>.|.|TRBJ1-5|TRBV7-2
TGTGCCAGCAGCTTTCTGGGAAATCAGCCCCAGCATTTT
CASSFLGNQPQHF
>.|.|TRBJ1-2|TRBV6-5
TGTGCCAGCAGTGCCGACGGCTACTATGGCTACACCTTC
CASSADGYYGYTF
>once|.|TRBJ2-5|TRBV18
TGTGCCAGCTCACCCCCGGGACCCCAAACGGAGACCCAGTACTTC
CASSPPGPQTETQYF
>.|.|TRBJ1-2|TRBV4-2
TGTGCCAGCAGCCAAGAGGGCAGTGGCTACACCTTC
CASSQEGSGYTF
>.|.|TRBJ1-5|TRBV6-4
TGTGCCAGCAATCCCGACAATCAGCCCCAGCATTTT
CASNPDNQPQHF
>.|.|TRBJ2-1|TRBV15
TGTGCCACCAGCAGAGAAAACAGGGCCCCCTACAATGAGCAGTTCTTC
CATSRENRAPYNEQFF
>once|.|TRBJ2-5|TRBV5-5
TGTGCCAGCAGCCCATACGACCCGTACGAAGAGACCCAGTACTTC
CASSPYDPYEETQYF
>.|TRBD2|TRBJ2-5|TRBV27
TGTGCCAGCAGCTTTAGGGGGACTAGCGGGAGAGGGGAGACCCAGTACTTC
CASSFRGTSGRGETQYF
>.|.|TRBJ1-6|TRBV6-4
TGTGCCAGCACCATCTTAAATTCACCCCTCCACTTT
CASTILNSPLHF
>few|TRBD1|TRBJ1-1|TRBV9
TGTGCCAGCAGCGTAGCTCTGGACAGGGAGGCTTTCTTT
CASSVALDREAFF
>.|.|TRBJ1-3|TRBV28
TGTGCCAGCACGTCCGGGGGGATTGATGGAAACACCATATATTTT
CASTSGGIDGNTIYF
>.|.|TRBJ2-7|TRBV19
TGTGCCAGTACCCAATCAGGGAGCTCCTACGAGCAGTACTTC
CASTQSGSSYEQYF
>.|.|TRBJ1-2|TRBV6-5
TGTGCCAGCAGCAGGACACCACAAGGTGGCTACACCTTC
CASSRTPQGGYTF
>.|.|TRBJ2-7|TRBV20-1
TGCAGTGCTAGCAGACCTAACGAGCAGTACTTC
CSASRPNEQYF
>.|.|TRBJ2-7|TRBV2
TGTGCCAGCAGGCTAAGCTCCTACGAGCAGTACTTC
CASRLSSYEQYF
>.|.|TRBJ2-1|TRBV4-2
TGTGCCAGCAGCCAAGACGCGGTGGACGGTAGCAATGAGCAGTTCTTC
CASSQDAVDGSNEQFF
>.|.|TRBJ2-2|TRBV6-5
TGTGCCAGCAGCTCCGGGGAGCTGTTTTTT
CASSSGELFF